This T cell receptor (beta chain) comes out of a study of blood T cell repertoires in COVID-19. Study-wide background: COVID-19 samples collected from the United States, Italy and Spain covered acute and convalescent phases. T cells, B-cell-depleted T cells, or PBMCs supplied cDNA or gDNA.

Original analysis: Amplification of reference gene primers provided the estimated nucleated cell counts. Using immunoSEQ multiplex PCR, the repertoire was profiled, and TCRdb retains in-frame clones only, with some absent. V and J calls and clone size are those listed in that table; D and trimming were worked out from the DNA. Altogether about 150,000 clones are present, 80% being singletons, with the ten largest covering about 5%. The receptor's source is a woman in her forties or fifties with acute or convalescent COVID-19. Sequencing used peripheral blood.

CDR3 residues: CASSPPDRVAEQYF. As DNA, the CDR3 is TGTGCCAGCTCACCCCCGGACAGGGTTGCTGAGCAGTACTTC. The V gene is TRBV18, the J gene TRBJ2-7; TRBD1 matches 8 bases. This CDR3 spans 14 amino acids. The junction had 8 bases not matched to a gene; V was cut back by 3 bases and J by 7 bases. CDR1 KGHSH and CDR2 LQKENI come from the germline V gene.